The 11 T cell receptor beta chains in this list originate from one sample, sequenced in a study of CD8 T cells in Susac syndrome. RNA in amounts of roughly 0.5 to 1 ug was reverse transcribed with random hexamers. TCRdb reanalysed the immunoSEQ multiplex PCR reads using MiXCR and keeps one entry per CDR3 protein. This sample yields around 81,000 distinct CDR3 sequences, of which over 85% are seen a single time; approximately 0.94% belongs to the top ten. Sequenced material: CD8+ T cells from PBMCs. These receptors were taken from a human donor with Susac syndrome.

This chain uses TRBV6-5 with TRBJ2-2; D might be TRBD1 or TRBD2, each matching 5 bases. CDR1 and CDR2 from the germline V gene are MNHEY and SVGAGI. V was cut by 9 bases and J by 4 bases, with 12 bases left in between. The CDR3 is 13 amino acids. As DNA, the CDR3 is TGTGCCAGTTGCGTTGGGGGCACCGGGGAGCTGTTTTTT. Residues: CASCVGGTGELFF.

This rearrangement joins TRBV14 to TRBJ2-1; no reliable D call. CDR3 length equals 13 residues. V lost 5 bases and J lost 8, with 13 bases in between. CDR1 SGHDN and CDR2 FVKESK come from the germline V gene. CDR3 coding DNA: TGTGCCAGCAGCTCCCGAGTAGAATATGAGCAGTTCTTC. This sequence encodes CASSSRVEYEQFF.

CDR3 protein: CSPTGGQAGTEAFF. As DNA, the CDR3 is TGCAGCCCCACCGGGGGTCAGGCCGGCACTGAAGCTTTCTTT. The chain links TRBV29-1 to TRBJ1-1, with D perhaps matching TRBD1 (5 bases). This CDR3 comprises 14 residues. The V end was cut by 8 bases, the J end by 4 bases, with 20 bases between. CDR1 SQVTM and CDR2 ANQGSEA come from the germline V gene.

CDR3 sequence (DNA): TGTGCCAGCAGCCCCCCTGCAGGGGTGGATACGCAGTATTTT. This codes for CASSPPAGVDTQYF. The chain has TRBV7-9 and TRBJ2-3; a weak D match, TRBD1 (6 bases). The ends were cut back, 5 bases at V and 6 bases at J, with 15 bases in the middle. The CDR3 runs to 14 residues. Germline V lookup: CDR1 SEHNR, CDR2 FQNEAQ (reference sequence).

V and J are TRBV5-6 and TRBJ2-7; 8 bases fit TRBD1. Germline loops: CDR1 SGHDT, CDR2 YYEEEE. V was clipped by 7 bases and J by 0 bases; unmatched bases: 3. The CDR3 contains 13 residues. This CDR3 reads CASHGQGSYEQYF. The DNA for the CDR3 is TGTGCCAGCCACGGACAGGGCTCCTACGAGCAGTACTTC.

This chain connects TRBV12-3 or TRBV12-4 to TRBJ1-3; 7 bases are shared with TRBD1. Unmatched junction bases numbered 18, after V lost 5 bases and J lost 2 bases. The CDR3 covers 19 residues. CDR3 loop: CASSPNPGQSHETGNTIYF. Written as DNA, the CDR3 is TGTGCCAGCAGTCCAAACCCGGGACAGTCCCATGAAACTGGAAACACCATATATTTT.

The CDR3 bases are TGTGCCAGCAGTCGACAGGGCTCTGGAAACACCATATATTTT. Protein sequence: CASSRQGSGNTIYF. This chain links TRBV7-9 with TRBJ1-3, with 7 nucleotides matching TRBD1. Germline trimming cut 6 bases from V and 0 bases from J; bases unmatched to any gene: 2. Per the germline V gene, CDR1 is SEHNR and CDR2 is FQNEAQ (reference sequence). The CDR3 has 14 residues.

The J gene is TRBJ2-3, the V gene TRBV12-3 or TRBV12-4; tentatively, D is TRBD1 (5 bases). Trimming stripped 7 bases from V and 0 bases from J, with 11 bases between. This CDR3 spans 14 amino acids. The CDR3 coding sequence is TGTGCCAGCACCCTCAGGGCCAGCACAGATACGCAGTATTTT. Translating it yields CASTLRASTDTQYF.

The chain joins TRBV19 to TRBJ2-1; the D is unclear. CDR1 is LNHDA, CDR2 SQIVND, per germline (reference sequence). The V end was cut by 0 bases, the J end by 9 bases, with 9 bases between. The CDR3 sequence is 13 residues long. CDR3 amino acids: CASSIDREVEQFF. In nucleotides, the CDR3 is TGTGCCAGTAGTATAGATAGAGAAGTTGAGCAGTTCTTC.

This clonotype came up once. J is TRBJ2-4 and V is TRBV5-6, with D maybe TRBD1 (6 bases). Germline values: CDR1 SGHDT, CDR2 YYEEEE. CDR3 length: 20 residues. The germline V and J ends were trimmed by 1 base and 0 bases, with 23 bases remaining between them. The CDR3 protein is CASSLRNSQTGILAKNIQYF. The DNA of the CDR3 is TGTGCCAGCAGCTTGAGGAACAGCCAAACAGGGATCCTAGCCAAAAACATTCAGTACTTC.

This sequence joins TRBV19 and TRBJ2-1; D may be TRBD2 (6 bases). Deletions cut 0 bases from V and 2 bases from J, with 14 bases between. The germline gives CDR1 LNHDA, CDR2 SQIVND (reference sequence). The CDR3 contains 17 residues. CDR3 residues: CASSIDQEGLPYNEQFF. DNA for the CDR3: TGTGCCAGTAGTATAGATCAGGAGGGGCTACCCTACAATGAGCAGTTCTTC.